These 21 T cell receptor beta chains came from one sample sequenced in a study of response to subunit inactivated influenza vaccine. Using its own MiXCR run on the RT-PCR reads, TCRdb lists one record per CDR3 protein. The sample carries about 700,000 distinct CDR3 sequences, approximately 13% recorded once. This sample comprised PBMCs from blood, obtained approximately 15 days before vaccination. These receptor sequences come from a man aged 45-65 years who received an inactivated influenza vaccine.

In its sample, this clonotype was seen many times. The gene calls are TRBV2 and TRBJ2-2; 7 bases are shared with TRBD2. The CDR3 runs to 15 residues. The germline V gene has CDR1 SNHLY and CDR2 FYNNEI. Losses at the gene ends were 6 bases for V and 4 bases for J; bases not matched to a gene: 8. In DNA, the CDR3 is TGTGCCAGCAGAGAGAAAAGCGGGGCCACCGGGGAGCTGTTTTTT. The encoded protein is CASREKSGATGELFF.

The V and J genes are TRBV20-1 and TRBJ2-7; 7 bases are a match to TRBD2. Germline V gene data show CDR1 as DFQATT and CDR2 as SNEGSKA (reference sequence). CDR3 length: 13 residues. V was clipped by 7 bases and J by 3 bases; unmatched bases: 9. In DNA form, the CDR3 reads TGCAGTGGGACCGGGACTAACAACTACGAGCAGTACTTC. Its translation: CSGTGTNNYEQYF.

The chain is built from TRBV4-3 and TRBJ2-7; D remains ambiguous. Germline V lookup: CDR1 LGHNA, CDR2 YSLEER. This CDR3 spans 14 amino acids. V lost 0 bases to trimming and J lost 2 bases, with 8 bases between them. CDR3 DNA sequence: TGCGCCAGCAGCCAAGACCCGAACCCCTACGAGCAGTACTTC. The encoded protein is CASSQDPNPYEQYF.

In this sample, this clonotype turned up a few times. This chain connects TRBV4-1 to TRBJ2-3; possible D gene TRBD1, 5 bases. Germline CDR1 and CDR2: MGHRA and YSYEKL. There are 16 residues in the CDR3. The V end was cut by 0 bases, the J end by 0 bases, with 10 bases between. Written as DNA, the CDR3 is TGCGCCAGCAGCCAAGATGTAGGGGCCAGCACAGATACGCAGTATTTT. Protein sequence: CASSQDVGASTDTQYF.

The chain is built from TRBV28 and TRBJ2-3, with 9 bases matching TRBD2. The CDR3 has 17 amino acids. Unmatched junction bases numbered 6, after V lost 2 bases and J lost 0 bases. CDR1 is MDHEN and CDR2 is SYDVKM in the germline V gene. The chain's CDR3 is CASSLAASGTSTDTQYF. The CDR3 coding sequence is TGTGCCAGCAGTTTAGCGGCTAGCGGGACTAGCACAGATACGCAGTATTTT.

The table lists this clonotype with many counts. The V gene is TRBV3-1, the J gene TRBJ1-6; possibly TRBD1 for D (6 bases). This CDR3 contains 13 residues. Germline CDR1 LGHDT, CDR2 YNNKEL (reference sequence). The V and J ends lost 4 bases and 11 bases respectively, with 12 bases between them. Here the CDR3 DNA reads TGTGCCAGCAGCCGGCCGGCAGGGGCACCCCTCCACTTT. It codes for CASSRPAGAPLHF.

Here the CDR3 DNA reads TGTGCCAGCAGCCCCCGGTGGAGCTCCTACAATGAGCAGTTCTTC. This codes for CASSPRWSSYNEQFF. The chain joins TRBV9 to TRBJ2-1; no definite D call. Germline V lookup: CDR1 SGDLS, CDR2 YYNGEE. Deletions cut 4 bases from V and 0 bases from J, with 11 bases between. This CDR3 region has 15 residues.

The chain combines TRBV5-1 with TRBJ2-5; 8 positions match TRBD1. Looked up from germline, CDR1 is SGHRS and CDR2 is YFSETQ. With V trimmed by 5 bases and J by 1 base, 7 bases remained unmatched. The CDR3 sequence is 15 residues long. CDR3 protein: CASSWTGQSQETQYF. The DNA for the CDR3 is TGCGCCAGCAGTTGGACAGGGCAGAGCCAAGAGACCCAGTACTTC. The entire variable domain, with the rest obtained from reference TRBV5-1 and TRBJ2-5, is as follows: KAGVTQTPRYLIKTRGQQVTLSCSPISGHRSVSWYQQTPGQGLQFLFEYFSETQRNKGNFPGRFSGRQFSNSRSEMNVSTLELGDSALYLCASSWTGQSQETQYFGPGTRLLVL.

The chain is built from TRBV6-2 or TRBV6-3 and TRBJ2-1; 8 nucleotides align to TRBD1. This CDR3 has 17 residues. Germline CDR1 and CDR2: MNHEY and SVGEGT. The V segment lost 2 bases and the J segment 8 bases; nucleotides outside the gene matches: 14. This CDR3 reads CASSYPGPGQASHEQFF. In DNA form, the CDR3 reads TGTGCCAGCAGTTACCCCGGCCCGGGACAGGCCTCTCATGAGCAGTTCTTC.

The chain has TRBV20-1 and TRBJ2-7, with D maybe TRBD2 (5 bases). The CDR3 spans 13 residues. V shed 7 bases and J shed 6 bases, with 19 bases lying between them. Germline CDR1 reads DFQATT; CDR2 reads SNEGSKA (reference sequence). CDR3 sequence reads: CSVGGRSGSEQYF. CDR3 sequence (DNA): TGCAGTGTTGGAGGACGGTCGGGATCCGAGCAGTACTTC.

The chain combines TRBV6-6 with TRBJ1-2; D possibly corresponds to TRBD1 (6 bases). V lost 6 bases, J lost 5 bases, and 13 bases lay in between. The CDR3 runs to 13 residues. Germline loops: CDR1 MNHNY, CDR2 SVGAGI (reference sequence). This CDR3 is CASRSQGPYGYTF. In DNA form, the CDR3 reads TGTGCCAGCAGGTCACAGGGTCCGTATGGCTACACCTTC.

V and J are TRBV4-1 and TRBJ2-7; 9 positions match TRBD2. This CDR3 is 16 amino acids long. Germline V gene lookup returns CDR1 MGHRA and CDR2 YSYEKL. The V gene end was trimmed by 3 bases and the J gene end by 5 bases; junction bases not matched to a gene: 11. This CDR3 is CASSQVGAGGRDEQYF. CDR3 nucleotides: TGCGCCAGCAGCCAGGTAGGGGCGGGGGGGCGAGACGAGCAGTACTTC.

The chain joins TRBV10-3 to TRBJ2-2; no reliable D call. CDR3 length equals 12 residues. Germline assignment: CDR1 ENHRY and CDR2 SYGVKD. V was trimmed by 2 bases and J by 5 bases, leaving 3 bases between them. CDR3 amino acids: CAISEGTGELFF. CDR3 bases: TGTGCCATCAGTGAGGGAACCGGGGAGCTGTTTTTT.

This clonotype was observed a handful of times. The CDR3 DNA sequence: TGCGCCAGCAGCCAAATACAGGTGGGGGATACGCAGTATTTT. It codes for CASSQIQVGDTQYF. This chain links TRBV4-1 with TRBJ2-3; D perhaps matches TRBD1 (5 bases). This CDR3 has 14 amino acids. With 2 bases removed from V and 6 bases from J, the gap between germline ends came to 12 bases. The V gene's germline CDR1 is MGHRA and CDR2 YSYEKL.

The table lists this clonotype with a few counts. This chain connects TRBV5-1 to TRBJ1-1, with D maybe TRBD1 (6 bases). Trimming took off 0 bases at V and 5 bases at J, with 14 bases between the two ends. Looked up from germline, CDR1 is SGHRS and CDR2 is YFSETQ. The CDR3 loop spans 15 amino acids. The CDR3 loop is CASSLESGGWTEAFF. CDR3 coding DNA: TGCGCCAGCAGCTTGGAATCTGGGGGCTGGACTGAAGCTTTCTTT.

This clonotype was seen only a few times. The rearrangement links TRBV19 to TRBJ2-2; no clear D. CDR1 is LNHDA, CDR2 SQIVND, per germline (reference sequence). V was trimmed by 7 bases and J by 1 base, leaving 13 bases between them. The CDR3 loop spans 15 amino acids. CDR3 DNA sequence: TGTGCCAGTAAAATTAGGGATAGGAACACCGGGGAGCTGTTTTTT. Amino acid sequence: CASKIRDRNTGELFF.

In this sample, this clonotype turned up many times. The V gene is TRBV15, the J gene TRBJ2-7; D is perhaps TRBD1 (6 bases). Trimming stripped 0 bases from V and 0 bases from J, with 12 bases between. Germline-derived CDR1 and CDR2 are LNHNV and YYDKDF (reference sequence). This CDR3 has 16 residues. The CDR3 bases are TGTGCCACCAGCAGAGATCTGACAGGTAGCTCCTACGAGCAGTACTTC. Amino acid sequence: CATSRDLTGSSYEQYF.

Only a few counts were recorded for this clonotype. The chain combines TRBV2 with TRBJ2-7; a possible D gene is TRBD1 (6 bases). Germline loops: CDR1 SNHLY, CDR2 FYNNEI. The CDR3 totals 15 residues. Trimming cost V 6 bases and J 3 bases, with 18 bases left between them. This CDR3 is CASRSGHQAFYEQYF. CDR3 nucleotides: TGTGCCAGCAGGTCGGGACACCAAGCCTTCTACGAGCAGTACTTC. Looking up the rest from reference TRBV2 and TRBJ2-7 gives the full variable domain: EPEVTQTPSHQVTQMGQEVILRCVPISNHLYFYWYRQILGQKVEFLVSFYNNEISEKSEIFDDQFSVERPDGSNFTLKIRSTKLEDSAMYFCASRSGHQAFYEQYFGPGTRLTVT.

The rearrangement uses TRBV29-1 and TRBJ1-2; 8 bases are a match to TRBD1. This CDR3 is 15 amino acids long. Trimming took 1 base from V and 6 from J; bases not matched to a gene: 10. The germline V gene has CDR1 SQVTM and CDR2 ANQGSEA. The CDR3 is CSVEGEQGDADGYTF. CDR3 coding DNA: TGCAGCGTTGAAGGGGAACAGGGGGATGCGGATGGCTACACCTTC.

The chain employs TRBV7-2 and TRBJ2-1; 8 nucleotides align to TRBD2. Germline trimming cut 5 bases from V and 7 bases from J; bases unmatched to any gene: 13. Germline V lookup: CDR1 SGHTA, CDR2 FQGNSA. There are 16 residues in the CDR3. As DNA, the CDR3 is TGTGCCAGCAGCCCCTCAGCGGGAGAAATCGGTAATGAGCAGTTCTTC. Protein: CASSPSAGEIGNEQFF.

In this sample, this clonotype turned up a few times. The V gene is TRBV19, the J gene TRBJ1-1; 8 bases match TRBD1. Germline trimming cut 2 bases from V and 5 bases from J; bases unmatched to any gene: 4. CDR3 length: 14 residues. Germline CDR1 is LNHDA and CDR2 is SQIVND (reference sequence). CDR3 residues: CASSIRRQGTEAFF. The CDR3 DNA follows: TGTGCCAGTAGTATAAGGAGACAGGGGACTGAAGCTTTCTTT.